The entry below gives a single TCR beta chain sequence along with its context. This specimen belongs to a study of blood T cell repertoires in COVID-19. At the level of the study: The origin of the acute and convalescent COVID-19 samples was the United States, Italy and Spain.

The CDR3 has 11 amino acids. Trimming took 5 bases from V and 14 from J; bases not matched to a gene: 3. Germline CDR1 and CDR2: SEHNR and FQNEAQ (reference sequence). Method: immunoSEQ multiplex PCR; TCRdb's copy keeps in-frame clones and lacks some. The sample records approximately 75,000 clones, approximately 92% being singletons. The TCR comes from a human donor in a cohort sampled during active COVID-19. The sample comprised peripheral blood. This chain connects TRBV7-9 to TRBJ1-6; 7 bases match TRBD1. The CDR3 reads CASSTGQALHF. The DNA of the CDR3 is TGTGCCAGCAGCACAGGACAGGCCCTCCACTTT.